The clone carrying this TCR beta chain was observed at least ten times. The antigen is unknown. This specimen comes from a study of T cells in Graves' hyperthyroidism and ophthalmopathy. Study-level points and caveats: Using 13 V-J features, a model discriminated ophthalmopathy from stable hyperthyroidism. In blood, most of the thyroid clonotypes expanded above 0.001 were also present.

Patients aged 18 to 65 had newly diagnosed hyperthyroidism lasting under 2 months. Lactation, pregnancy, other autoimmune disease or uncontrolled infection excluded patients. Amplified TCR beta CDR3 regions came from RNA transcripts. First-round RT-PCR targeting the TCR CDR3 was performed with the HTBI primer set. TCRdb passed the multiplex PCR reads through MiXCR, listing each CDR3 protein once. The table lists roughly 740,000 distinct CDR3 sequences, about a sixth of them singletons. The sequencing sample was made of blood. The TCR was taken from a man in his late teens or twenties with Graves' hyperthyroidism.

CDR3 protein: CASSPGTGGIREQYF. In nucleotides, the CDR3 is TGCGCCAGCAGCCCCGGGACAGGCGGAATTCGCGAGCAGTACTTC. The chain combines TRBV5-1 with TRBJ2-7; 8 bases agree with TRBD1. J lost 6 bases, V lost 4 bases, and 12 bases had no gene match. The V gene's germline CDR1 is SGHRS and CDR2 YFSETQ. The CDR3 spans 15 residues.